The entry below gives a single T cell receptor (beta chain) sequence along with its context. Its antigen is still unknown. CDR3 length: 17 residues. With 0 bases clipped from V and 1 base from J, the junction kept 3 bases outside the gene matches. Germline CDR1 MGHDK, CDR2 SYGVNS. The data were obtained in a study of T-cell reconstitution after alpha-beta-depleted transplantation in children. Findings and limits, study-wide: Hyperexpanded clones declined; after one year, newly produced T cells mostly supplied diversity. About two months after transplant, alpha-beta T cells reportedly came from several hundred expanded graft clones.

Unique molecular identifiers were built into the TCRbeta library. TCRdb re-derived calls from the PCR reads in MiXCR, one entry per CDR3 protein. The data hold more than 120,000 distinct CDR3 sequences, with around 8.8% observed a single time. Sequencing used PBMCs, mostly from graft donor cells, obtained 180 days after TCRalphabeta/CD19-depleted stem cell transplant. The chain employs TRBV25-1 and TRBJ2-1, with 10 bases that match TRBD2. The receptor was isolated from a female patient aged 2-9 years who had a stem cell transplant for congenital amegakaryocytic thrombocytopenia, so the T cells may come from the graft donor. The CDR3 is CASSEYSGGPSYNEQFF. As DNA, the CDR3 is TGTGCCAGCAGTGAATATAGCGGGGGGCCATCCTACAATGAGCAGTTCTTC.